This is a list of T cell receptor beta chains from one sample in a study of breast tumors, draining lymph nodes, adjacent tissues. TCRdb reprocessed the multiplex PCR reads via MiXCR and lists one record per CDR3 protein. The table lists some 140,000 distinct CDR3 sequences, less than 25% of them singletons, with about 2.2% in the top ten. The material sequenced was axillary lymph node tissue. All receptors derive from a female donor with breast cancer. Some clones in this sample may be carry-over from other donors' samples. CDR3s include the opening cysteine and the closing phenylalanine or tryptophan. D genes are given only for firm matches. The size entry is marked missing in some rows and otherwise reads once, few, many or a size class.

>19|TRBV4-2|TRBJ2-2|TRBD2|NA
CASSQVGSSGLANTGELFF
TGTGCCAGCAGCCAAGTTGGGTCTAGCGGGCTCGCGAACACCGGGGAGCTGTTTTTT
>13|TRBV6-1|TRBJ2-7|TRBD2|many
CASRGGTRDEQYF
TGTGCCAGCAGGGGCGGGACTAGGGATGAGCAGTACTTC
>14|TRBV24-1|TRBJ1-5|NA|many
CATSDSTLLSPQHF
TGTGCCACCAGTGATTCAACACTTCTTTCGCCCCAGCATTTT
>16|TRBV2|TRBJ1-1|TRBD1|few
CASRTDRGLRDTEAFF
TGTGCCAGCAGAACGGACAGGGGGCTAAGGGACACTGAAGCTTTCTTT
>13|TRBV6-5|TRBJ1-1|NA|NA
CASRPGGSTEAFF
TGTGCCAGCAGACCGGGGGGTTCGACTGAAGCTTTCTTT
>13|TRBV28|TRBJ2-7|NA|many
CASRYGGDDEQYF
TGTGCCAGCAGATACGGCGGAGACGACGAGCAGTACTTC
>13|TRBV3-1|TRBJ1-6|NA|many
CASSQDNNSPLHF
TGTGCCAGCAGCCAAGATAATAATTCACCCCTCCACTTT
>17|TRBV19|TRBJ2-6|TRBD1|few
CASSIGTGDSGANVLTF
TGTGCCAGTAGTATCGGGACAGGTGACTCTGGGGCCAACGTCCTGACTTTC
>13|TRBV6-1|TRBJ2-3|NA|many
CASSEGGPDTQYF
TGTGCCAGCAGTGAAGGGGGCCCAGATACGCAGTATTTT
>17|TRBV18|TRBJ2-1|TRBD2|NA
CASSPLAGTTGYNEQFF
TGTGCCAGCTCACCCTTAGCCGGGACTACCGGCTACAATGAGCAGTTCTTC
>15|TRBV2|TRBJ2-5|TRBD1|many
CATFSDRAVQETQYF
TGTGCCACCTTCTCGGACAGGGCGGTCCAAGAGACCCAGTACTTC
>13|TRBV29-1|TRBJ2-5|TRBD1|many
CSVEQGDQETQYF
TGCAGCGTTGAACAGGGGGACCAAGAGACCCAGTACTTC
>18|TRBV12-3/TRBV12-4|TRBJ2-1|NA|many
CASSPLEAARPSYNEQFF
TGTGCCAGCAGCCCCCTTGAAGCGGCGCGACCATCCTACAATGAGCAGTTCTTC
>14|TRBV6-6|TRBJ2-1|TRBD2|many
CASRGTSGSYEQFF
TGTGCCAGCAGGGGGACTAGCGGGAGCTATGAGCAGTTCTTC
>12|TRBV19|TRBJ2-2|NA|NA
CASSIPTGGLFF
TGTGCCAGTAGTATACCAACCGGGGGGCTGTTTTTT
>12|TRBV20-1|TRBJ2-7|NA|many
CSARQVPYEQYF
TGCAGTGCTAGACAGGTACCCTACGAGCAGTACTTC
>14|TRBV6-6|TRBJ2-1|NA|many
CASRSTGNGNEQFF
TGTGCCAGCAGGAGTACCGGGAACGGCAATGAGCAGTTCTTC
>13|TRBV4-1|TRBJ2-5|NA|few
CASSQGQPGIQYF
TGCGCCAGCAGCCAAGGGCAGCCCGGGATCCAGTACTTC
>15|TRBV28|TRBJ2-7|NA|NA
CASSRTQARNYEQYF
TGTGCCAGCAGCCGGACACAGGCCAGAAACTACGAGCAGTACTTC
>15|TRBV19|TRBJ2-3|TRBD1|NA
CASRVGTGGLGTQYF
TGTGCCAGTAGAGTCGGGACAGGGGGCTTGGGTACGCAGTATTTT
>13|TRBV30|TRBJ2-2|TRBD1|NA
CAWNRGLGGELFF
TGTGCCTGGAACAGGGGGCTCGGCGGGGAGCTGTTTTTT
>17|TRBV7-8|TRBJ1-6|NA|many
CASSLNNVGRLKSPLHF
TGTGCCAGCAGCTTAAATAACGTAGGCAGGTTGAAATCACCCCTCCACTTT
>16|TRBV6-5|TRBJ2-1|TRBD2|many
CASSYDVGGLHNEQFF
TGTGCCAGCAGTTACGATGTGGGAGGGCTACACAATGAGCAGTTCTTC
>14|TRBV7-6|TRBJ2-5|NA|many
CASSSETGRETQYF
TGTGCCAGCAGCTCCGAGACAGGGAGGGAGACCCAGTACTTC
>14|TRBV10-3|TRBJ1-5|NA|many
CAISDRVGNQPQHF
TGTGCCATCAGTGACAGGGTTGGCAATCAGCCCCAGCATTTT
>14|TRBV20-1|TRBJ1-2|NA|many
CSARRDGIYYGYTF
TGCAGTGCTAGACGGGACGGAATCTACTATGGCTACACCTTC
>13|TRBV7-8|TRBJ2-2|NA|many
CASSLAMAGELFF
TGTGCCAGCAGCTTAGCGATGGCCGGGGAGCTGTTTTTT
>16|TRBV19|TRBJ1-5|NA|few
CASSISTGWSNQPQHF
TGTGCCAGTAGTATTTCAACCGGCTGGAGCAATCAGCCCCAGCATTTT
>13|TRBV19|TRBJ2-1|NA|many
CASTSTLMDEQFF
TGTGCCAGTACCAGTACCCTGATGGATGAGCAGTTCTTC
>15|TRBV20-1|TRBJ2-2|TRBD2|many
CSAKTSGSTSGELFF
TGCAGTGCTAAAACTAGCGGGAGTACCTCCGGGGAGCTGTTTTTT
>14|TRBV6-6|TRBJ2-7|TRBD1|many
CASRSGGTLDEQYF
TGTGCCAGCAGGTCAGGGGGCACCCTTGACGAGCAGTACTTC
>17|TRBV12-3/TRBV12-4|TRBJ2-5|TRBD2|many
CASSLGGLAGDRETQYF
TGTGCCAGCAGTTTAGGGGGACTAGCGGGAGATAGGGAGACCCAGTACTTC
>16|TRBV11-2|TRBJ1-2|TRBD1|many
CASTEAGTGINYGYTF
TGTGCCAGCACCGAAGCAGGGACAGGGATCAACTATGGCTACACCTTC
>14|TRBV10-1|TRBJ2-1|NA|many
CASSDPAPYNEQFF
TGCGCCAGCAGTGATCCAGCGCCCTACAATGAGCAGTTCTTC
>14|TRBV20-1|TRBJ2-2|NA|many
CSARSRGGTGELFF
TGCAGTGCTAGAAGCAGGGGGGGCACCGGGGAGCTGTTTTTT
>16|TRBV9|TRBJ2-7|TRBD2|many
CASSVDTWGLAGEQYF
TGTGCCAGCAGCGTAGACACCTGGGGACTAGCGGGTGAGCAGTACTTC
>15|TRBV14|TRBJ1-1|NA|NA
CASSRKDPGMSAAFF
TGTGCCAGCAGCCGAAAAGACCCTGGGATGTCGGCGGCTTTCTTT
>15|TRBV7-9|TRBJ2-5|NA|many
CASSTHQGPQETQYF
TGTGCCAGCAGCACCCATCAGGGCCCTCAAGAGACCCAGTACTTC
>14|TRBV20-1|TRBJ1-2|NA|many
CSVPVPGSPNGYTF
TGCAGTGTCCCAGTCCCTGGATCTCCTAATGGCTACACCTTC
>15|TRBV29-1|TRBJ2-3|NA|many
CSVGPGRLSADTQYF
TGCAGCGTGGGACCGGGACGCCTAAGCGCAGATACGCAGTATTTT